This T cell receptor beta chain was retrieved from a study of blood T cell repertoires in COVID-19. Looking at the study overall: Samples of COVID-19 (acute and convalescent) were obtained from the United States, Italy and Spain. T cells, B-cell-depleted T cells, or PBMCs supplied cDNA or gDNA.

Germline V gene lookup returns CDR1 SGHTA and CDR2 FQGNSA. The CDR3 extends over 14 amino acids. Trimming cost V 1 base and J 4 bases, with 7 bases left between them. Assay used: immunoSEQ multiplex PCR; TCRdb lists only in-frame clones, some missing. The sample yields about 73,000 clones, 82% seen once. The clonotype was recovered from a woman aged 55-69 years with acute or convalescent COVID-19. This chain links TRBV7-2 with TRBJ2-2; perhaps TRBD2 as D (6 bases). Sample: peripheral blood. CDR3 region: CASSLVGGTGELFF. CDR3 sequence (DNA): TGTGCCAGCAGCTTAGTGGGGGGCACCGGGGAGCTGTTTTTT.